One sample yielded the 20 T cell receptor beta chains listed below, sequenced in a study of cytomegalovirus exposure and HLA in healthy donors. PCR was performed using 60 Vbeta and 13 Jbeta primers. Sequenced by immunoSEQ multiplex PCR; TCRdb stores in-frame clones only, minus some. The sample shows 60,000 to 75,000 clones, about 74% of them seen only once. Sequenced input: PBMCs. All receptors derive from a woman in her 30s in good health and CMV-seropositive.

V and J are TRBV7-9 and TRBJ1-1, with D possibly matching TRBD1 (5 bases). The CDR3 is made up of 13 amino acids. The germline CDR1 and CDR2 sequences are SEHNR and FQNEAQ (reference sequence). Trimming removed 7 bases at V and 5 bases at J, with 14 bases between. The CDR3 DNA is TGTGCCAGCACCCCAGGGTCGACTACTGAAGCTTTCTTT. Translating it yields CASTPGSTTEAFF.

This chain uses TRBV2 with TRBJ1-2, with 9 positions matching TRBD1. This CDR3 region has 22 residues. Germline CDR1 SNHLY, CDR2 FYNNEI. Unmatched junction bases numbered 31, after V lost 7 bases and J lost 4 bases. CDR3 sequence reads: CASNTWGGQGLKRRGAPYGYTF. The CDR3 nucleotides are TGTGCCAGCAACACCTGGGGGGGACAGGGACTGAAGAGGCGCGGGGCCCCCTATGGCTACACCTTC.

The rearrangement uses TRBV29-1 and TRBJ1-1; D may be TRBD1 (6 bases). The V end lost 6 bases, the J end lost 4 bases, and 15 bases lay between the germline ends. This CDR3 spans 13 amino acids. Germline loops: CDR1 SQVTM, CDR2 ANQGSEA. The CDR3 spells CSVSQGRGTEAFF. CDR3 DNA sequence: TGCAGCGTATCACAGGGAAGGGGCACTGAAGCTTTCTTT.

This chain joins TRBV4-2 and TRBJ1-1; TRBD1 might be the D (5 bases). Germline assignment: CDR1 LGHNA and CDR2 YNFKEQ. V was cut by 0 bases and J by 1 base, with 9 bases left in between. This CDR3 is built from 15 residues. The CDR3 nucleotides read TGTGCCAGCAGCCAAGATCTGCAGGGGAACACTGAAGCTTTCTTT. As protein: CASSQDLQGNTEAFF.

This chain uses TRBV29-1 with TRBJ2-7; TRBD2 might be the D (5 bases). V was pared by 7 bases and J by 4 bases, with 14 bases between. The CDR3 spans 12 residues. Germline CDR1 and CDR2: SQVTM and ANQGSEA. The CDR3 here is CSAKVGEYEQYF. In DNA, the CDR3 is TGCAGCGCCAAAGTGGGAGAATACGAGCAGTACTTC.

This clone has only one observation. The V call is TRBV29-1, the J call TRBJ2-7; D possibly corresponds to TRBD1 (5 bases). CDR1 SQVTM and CDR2 ANQGSEA come from the germline V gene. Deletions cut 6 bases from V and 5 bases from J, with 14 bases between. The CDR3 contains 12 residues. Written as DNA, the CDR3 is TGCAGCGTCGAAAAGGGGTTAAACGAGCAGTACTTC. Its translation is CSVEKGLNEQYF.

The V gene is TRBV30, the J gene TRBJ1-1; D not resolved. Germline CDR1 and CDR2: GTSNPN and SVGIG (reference sequence). Trimming took off 4 bases at V and 5 bases at J, with 17 bases between the two ends. CDR3 length equals 14 residues. The CDR3 loop is CAWTYTSRTTEAFF. As DNA, the CDR3 is TGTGCCTGGACCTACACTTCTAGAACGACTGAAGCTTTCTTT.

This clone was seen a few times. The chain links TRBV2 to TRBJ1-4; TRBD1 might be the D (6 bases). Trimming cost V 7 bases and J 7 bases, with 13 bases left between them. Germline-derived CDR1 and CDR2 are SNHLY and FYNNEI. The CDR3 is made up of 13 amino acids. In nucleotides, the CDR3 is TGTGCCAGCAAACAGGGTGGGAGTGAAAAACTGTTTTTT. It encodes CASKQGGSEKLFF.

This clone was found a few times. The V call is TRBV30, the J call TRBJ2-7, with 7 bases aligning to TRBD1. The CDR3 runs 16 residues. The germline V gene encodes CDR1 GTSNPN and CDR2 SVGIG (reference sequence). The trim removed 2 bases at V and 3 bases at J, leaving 13 bases unmatched. This chain's CDR3 is CAWSKPPGTDLYEQYF. Written as DNA, the CDR3 is TGTGCCTGGAGTAAGCCCCCCGGGACAGACCTCTACGAGCAGTACTTC.

The sample holds a few counts of this clone. The V and J genes are TRBV7-2 and TRBJ2-1, with 12 bases lining up with TRBD2. There are 15 residues in the CDR3. The V segment lost 6 bases and the J segment 5 bases; nucleotides outside the gene matches: 5. Germline assignment: CDR1 SGHTA and CDR2 FQGNSA. DNA for the CDR3: TGTGCCAGCAGGGCACTAGCGGGAGGCCACAATGAGCAGTTCTTC. The encoded protein is CASRALAGGHNEQFF.

The chain combines TRBV5-1 with TRBJ2-7, with D possibly being TRBD2 (6 bases). V was shortened by 1 base and J by 3 bases, with 11 bases between the two germline ends. This CDR3 region has 14 residues. CDR1 is SGHRS and CDR2 is YFSETQ in the germline V gene. The CDR3 protein is CASSLKSGDYEQYF. In DNA, the CDR3 is TGCGCCAGCAGCTTGAAGTCGGGAGACTACGAGCAGTACTTC.

The rearrangement joins TRBV5-1 to TRBJ2-5, with D perhaps TRBD2 (6 bases). In germline, CDR1 is SGHRS, CDR2 YFSETQ. The CDR3 is made up of 14 amino acids. V gave up 4 bases and J gave up 3 bases, with 13 bases separating them. CDR3 amino acids: CASSPGRDEETQYF. As DNA, the CDR3 is TGCGCCAGCAGCCCGGGGCGGGACGAAGAGACCCAGTACTTC.

The chain employs TRBV2 and TRBJ1-1, with 12 bases that match TRBD1. The germline gives CDR1 SNHLY, CDR2 FYNNEI. The junction had 14 bases not matched to a gene; V was cut back by 8 bases and J by 4 bases. This CDR3 is 17 amino acids long. In DNA, the CDR3 is TGTGCCAGCCGATGGAAAGGGGACAGGGGGCCCTTCACTGAAGCTTTCTTT. This codes for CASRWKGDRGPFTEAFF.

The chain couples TRBV30 to TRBJ1-1, with a weak D call TRBD1 (5 bases). The length of the CDR3 is 20 residues. V was pared by 2 bases and J by 11 bases, with 39 bases between. Germline V gives CDR1 GTSNPN, CDR2 SVGIG (reference sequence). CDR3 DNA: TGTGCCTGGAGTCTACCTTCTTTCCGCCCGGGGGAGGACGTGGAGAGTAGGGCTTTCTTT. The encoded protein is CAWSLPSFRPGEDVESRAFF.

The chain employs TRBV7-8 and TRBJ2-7; TRBD2 aligns across 7 bases. Germline V lookup: CDR1 SGHVS, CDR2 FQNEAQ. This CDR3 spans 14 amino acids. V shed 2 bases and J 2 bases; nucleotides not matched to a gene: 3. CDR3 DNA sequence: TGTGCCAGCAGCTTACGGGAGGTCCCCTACGAGCAGTACTTC. This sequence encodes CASSLREVPYEQYF.

The J gene is TRBJ2-5, the V gene TRBV4-1, with D tentatively TRBD1 (6 bases). V was clipped by 2 bases and J by 1 base, with 8 bases between them. This CDR3 region has 14 residues. From germline, CDR1 is MGHRA and CDR2 YSYEKL. The CDR3 sequence: CASSQRQVQETQYF. The CDR3 coding sequence is TGCGCCAGCAGCCAAAGACAGGTCCAAGAGACCCAGTACTTC.

The rearrangement links TRBV7-2 to TRBJ1-3, with TRBD1 identical over 7 bases. This CDR3 has 16 amino acids. Germline V gene sequence: CDR1 SGHTA, CDR2 FQGNSA. The junction had 7 bases not matched to a gene; V was cut back by 5 bases and J by 0 bases. The CDR3 spells CASSMDRTSSGNTIYF. CDR3 nucleotide sequence: TGTGCCAGCAGCATGGACAGGACCTCCTCTGGAAACACCATATATTTT.

The chain recombines TRBV10-3 with TRBJ2-7; maybe TRBD1 (5 bases). Looked up from germline, CDR1 is ENHRY and CDR2 is SYGVKD. V was cut by 5 bases and J by 5 bases, with 7 bases left in between. The CDR3 contains 11 residues. CDR3 protein: CAISTGNEQYF. CDR3 DNA: TGTGCCATCAGTACAGGCAACGAGCAGTACTTC.

The V and J genes are TRBV30 and TRBJ2-1; 9 bases fit TRBD2. Trimming took 7 bases from V and 7 from J; bases not matched to a gene: 8. CDR3 length: 13 residues. Germline CDR1 is GTSNPN and CDR2 is SVGIG (reference sequence). The CDR3: CASKGGRVNEQFF. CDR3 nucleotides: TGTGCCTCCAAGGGCGGGAGGGTAAATGAGCAGTTCTTC.

The J gene is TRBJ1-1, the V gene TRBV6-1; 7 nucleotides line up with TRBD1. This CDR3 spans 14 amino acids. Losses at the gene ends were 8 bases for V and 3 bases for J; bases not matched to a gene: 9. Germline CDR1 MNHNS, CDR2 SASEGT. CDR3: CASCRDQGDTEAFF. The CDR3 nucleotides are TGTGCCAGCTGCCGGGACCAGGGGGACACTGAAGCTTTCTTT.